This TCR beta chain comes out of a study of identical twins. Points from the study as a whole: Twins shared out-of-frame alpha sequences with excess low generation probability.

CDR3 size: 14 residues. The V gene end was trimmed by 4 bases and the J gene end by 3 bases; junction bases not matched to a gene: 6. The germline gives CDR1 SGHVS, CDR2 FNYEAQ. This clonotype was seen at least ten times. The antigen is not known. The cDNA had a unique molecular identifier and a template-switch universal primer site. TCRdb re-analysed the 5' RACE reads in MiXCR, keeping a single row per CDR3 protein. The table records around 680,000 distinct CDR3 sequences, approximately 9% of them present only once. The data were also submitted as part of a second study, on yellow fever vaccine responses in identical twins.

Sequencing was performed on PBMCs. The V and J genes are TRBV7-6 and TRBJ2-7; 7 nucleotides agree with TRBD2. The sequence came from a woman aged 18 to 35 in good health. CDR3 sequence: CASSSYGGSYEQYF. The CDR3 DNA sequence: TGTGCCAGCAGCTCGTACGGCGGGAGCTACGAGCAGTACTTC. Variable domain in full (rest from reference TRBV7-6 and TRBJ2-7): GAGVSQSPRYKVTKRGQDVALRCDPISGHVSLYWYRQALGQGPEFLTYFNYEAQQDKSGLPNDRFSAERPEGSISTLTIQRTEQRDSAMYRCASSSYGGSYEQYFGPGTRLTVT.